The rows below give T cell receptor beta chains drawn from one sample of a study of T cell changes during pregnancy in multiple sclerosis. The assay was immunoSEQ multiplex PCR, and TCRdb's table has in-frame clones only and misses some. The data show more than 35,000 clones, roughly 87% seen once. Sequencing was performed on CD4+ T cells from peripheral blood mononuclear cells, taken after pregnancy. Receptors originate from a female donor in good health, enrolled as a control in a pregnancy study. CDR3s include the opening cysteine and the closing phenylalanine or tryptophan. A D gene is named only where the DNA matches it firmly. Size values are once, few and many counts, or a class for expanded clones, and some rows have none.

D gene,J gene,clone size,V gene,CDR3 DNA,CDR3 protein
TRBD2,TRBJ2-1,NA,TRBV5-4,TGTGCCAGCAGCCCGGGACTAGCGGGAGACAATGAGCAGTTCTTC,CASSPGLAGDNEQFF
NA,TRBJ1-1,NA,TRBV11-2,TGTGCCAGCAGCTTAGAGCGAGGGAGTGAAGCTTTCTTT,CASSLERGSEAFF
NA,TRBJ2-5,NA,TRBV5-1,TGCGCCAGCAGCTTGGCAATGGAGACCCAGTACTTC,CASSLAMETQYF
NA,TRBJ1-2,NA,TRBV19,TGTGCCAGTAGTATAAGACAGTTCTACACCTTC,CASSIRQFYTF
NA,TRBJ2-7,few,TRBV7-3,TGTGCCAGCAGCTCCGGTCTTCACGGGGAGCAGTACTTC,CASSSGLHGEQYF
NA,TRBJ2-7,NA,TRBV6-5,TGTGCCAGCAGACTCCCCGGGGCGGGACACGAGCAGTACTTC,CASRLPGAGHEQYF
TRBD1,TRBJ2-3,NA,TRBV29-1,TGCAGCGTTGAAGGGCAGGGGGCGTACACAGATACGCAGTATTTT,CSVEGQGAYTDTQYF
TRBD2,TRBJ2-3,NA,TRBV6-1,TGTGCCAGCAGTGGCTCAGCGGGAGGGAACACAGATACGCAGTATTTT,CASSGSAGGNTDTQYF
NA,TRBJ2-2,NA,TRBV6-6,TGTGCCAGCAGTTACTCAGTCAGTCATGACACCGGGGAGCTGTTTTTT,CASSYSVSHDTGELFF
NA,TRBJ1-1,NA,TRBV14,TGTGCCAGCAGCCAAGGACAACCCGGACTCACTGAAGCTTTCTTT,CASSQGQPGLTEAFF
TRBD2,TRBJ2-6,NA,TRBV7-3,TGTGCCAGCAGCTTAGCTAGCGGGGCTGGGGCCAACGTCCTGACTTTC,CASSLASGAGANVLTF
TRBD1,TRBJ1-1,NA,TRBV2,TGTGCCAGTAACTCCCGGGACAGAGGGGACGCTGAAGCTTTCTTT,CASNSRDRGDAEAFF
TRBD1,TRBJ1-1,NA,TRBV18,TGTGCCAGCTCAGGGGACAGGGGGATCATGAACACTGAAGCTTTCTTT,CASSGDRGIMNTEAFF
TRBD2,TRBJ2-1,NA,TRBV5-1,TGCGCCAGCAGCTTGGCAGCGGGGGGAGTGTGGAATGAGCAGTTCTTC,CASSLAAGGVWNEQFF
TRBD1,TRBJ2-1,NA,TRBV6-5,TGTGCCAGCAATGACAGGGGTGGGGACAATGAGCAGTTCTTC,CASNDRGGDNEQFF
NA,TRBJ1-6,NA,TRBV9,TGTGCCAGCAGCGTAGGCCGGGGGGCCTATTCACCCCTCCACTTT,CASSVGRGAYSPLHF
NA,TRBJ2-7,NA,TRBV7-2,TGTGCCAGCAGCTTAGCGGGGGGTGGTGGCGACGAGCAGTACTTC,CASSLAGGGGDEQYF
TRBD2,TRBJ2-1,NA,TRBV9,TGTGCCAGCAGCGTAGGGACTAGCGGCAATGAGCAGTTCTTC,CASSVGTSGNEQFF
TRBD2,TRBJ2-2,NA,TRBV30,TGTGCCAGGAGAGCGGGGGCCGGGGAGCTGTTTTTT,CARRAGAGELFF
NA,TRBJ1-1,once,TRBV21-1,TGTGCCAAAGAGGCAGTGAACACTGAAGCTTTCTTT,CAKEAVNTEAFF
TRBD2,TRBJ2-3,NA,TRBV5-6,TGTGCCAGCAGCTTGCGAGCGGGGGGGAGCACAGATACGCAGTATTTT,CASSLRAGGSTDTQYF
NA,TRBJ2-7,NA,TRBV6-1,TGTGCCAGCAGTGAATCCCGCGCCAGGGGTCCCGAGCAGTACTTC,CASSESRARGPEQYF
TRBD1,TRBJ2-7,NA,TRBV7-3,TGTGCCAGCAGCCCCAGGGGACAGGGATACGAGCAGTACTTC,CASSPRGQGYEQYF
NA,TRBJ2-3,NA,TRBV29-1,TGCAGCGTTTTTCCCCCCCCGTATGATACGCAGTATTTT,CSVFPPPYDTQYF
NA,TRBJ1-1,NA,TRBV6-5,TGTGCCAGCAGTTACTCGAGAGTGAACACTGAAGCTTTCTTT,CASSYSRVNTEAFF
TRBD1,TRBJ2-3,NA,TRBV14,TGTGCCAGCAGCCAATTCGACAGGGGGGCGAAAGATACGCAGTATTTT,CASSQFDRGAKDTQYF
NA,TRBJ1-6,NA,TRBV7-2,TGTGCCAGCAGTCTCTCGGGGGGCGTTTCACCCCTCCACTTT,CASSLSGGVSPLHF
NA,TRBJ1-1,NA,TRBV7-3,TGTGCCAGCAGCTTTGGGGGGGGTTCCACTGAAGCTTTCTTT,CASSFGGGSTEAFF
NA,TRBJ1-4,NA,TRBV25-1,TGTGCCAGCAGTGAGTCGGGGGGAAAACTGTTTTTT,CASSESGGKLFF
NA,TRBJ2-7,NA,TRBV7-2,TGTGCCAGCAGCGACCCAACAGGGCAATGGTACTACGAGCAGTACTTC,CASSDPTGQWYYEQYF
NA,TRBJ2-7,NA,TRBV9,TGTGCCAGCAGTACCGGGACTGGACCCTACGAGCAGTACTTC,CASSTGTGPYEQYF